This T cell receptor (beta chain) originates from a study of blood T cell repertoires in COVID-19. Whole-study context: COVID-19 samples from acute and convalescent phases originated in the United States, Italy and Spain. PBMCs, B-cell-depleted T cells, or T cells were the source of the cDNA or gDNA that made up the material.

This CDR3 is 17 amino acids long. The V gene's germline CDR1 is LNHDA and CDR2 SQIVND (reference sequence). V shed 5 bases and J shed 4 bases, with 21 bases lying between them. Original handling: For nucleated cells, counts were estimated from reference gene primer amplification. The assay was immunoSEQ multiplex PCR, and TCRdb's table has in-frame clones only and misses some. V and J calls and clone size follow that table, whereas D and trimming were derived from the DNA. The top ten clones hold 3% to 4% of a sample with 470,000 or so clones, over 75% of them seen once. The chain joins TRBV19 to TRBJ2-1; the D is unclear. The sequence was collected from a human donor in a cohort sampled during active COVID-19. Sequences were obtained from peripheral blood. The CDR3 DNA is TGTGCCAGTAGTCCCCTTCCAGACTCCACCCCTTACAATGAGCAGTTCTTC. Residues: CASSPLPDSTPYNEQFF.